This TCR beta chain was captured in a study of T cells in Graves' hyperthyroidism and ophthalmopathy. Study background: Specimen type is peripheral blood, collected at initial diagnosis prior to any treatment.

V was shortened by 4 bases and J by 2 bases, with 11 bases between the two germline ends. The CDR3 loop spans 14 amino acids. The V gene's germline CDR1 is SNHLY and CDR2 FYNNEI. This clonotype was found many times. TCR beta CDR3 regions were amplified from RNA. First-round RT-PCR of the TCR CDR3 relied on the HTBI primer set. TCRdb itself ran the multiplex PCR reads through MiXCR, one entry per CDR3 protein. The table lists fewer than 200,000 distinct CDR3 sequences, 8% to 9.5% of them singletons. V is TRBV2 and J is TRBJ1-2; perhaps TRBD1 as D (5 bases). This receptor was obtained from a woman aged 18 to 35 with Graves' hyperthyroidism that later progressed to Graves' ophthalmopathy. The sample was blood. The CDR3 is CASSVAGTNYGYTF. The CDR3 DNA is TGTGCCAGCAGTGTAGCGGGGACCAACTATGGCTACACCTTC.